This T cell receptor (beta chain) was captured by sequencing in a study of Ad26.COV2.S vaccination and SARS-CoV-2 variants. Study outcomes and limitations: Individuals receiving vaccine had higher spike-specific TCR breadth than placebo recipients did. Quantification of TCR breadth and depth may have yielded underestimates of total T cell responses.

About this clone: Its antigen is still unknown.

The V end was cut by 5 bases, the J end by 10 bases, with 23 bases between. The CDR3 totals 15 residues. CDR1 is MGHDK and CDR2 is SYGVNS in the germline V gene. Sequenced by immunoSEQ multiplex PCR; TCRdb stores in-frame clones only, minus some. Of approximately 340,000 clones in the sample, about 92% were seen once. The chain recombines TRBV25-1 with TRBJ1-1, with unresolved D. The material was peripheral blood, obtained after recovery from COVID-19. The receptor was derived from a human donor who had recovered from COVID-19. The CDR3 spells CASSQDLPVGTRAFF. Here the CDR3 DNA reads TGTGCCAGCAGTCAGGACCTACCTGTCGGCACGAGAGCTTTCTTT. The full variable domain, rest sourced from reference TRBV25-1 and TRBJ1-1, is EADIYQTPRYLVIGTGKKITLECSQTMGHDKMYWYQQDPGMELHLIHYSYGVNSTEKGDLSSESTVSRIRTEHFPLTLESARPSHTSQYLCASSQDLPVGTRAFFGQGTRLTVV.